Below, one T cell receptor beta chain is given with its context. In the study's own analysis: Amplification with reference gene primers provided the estimates of nucleated cell counts. Only in-frame clones appear in the TCRdb table, and some are missing; sequencing was by immunoSEQ multiplex PCR. Clonal size and the V and J genes are those of that table, whereas D and trimming came from the DNA. The sample has under 150,000 clones, around 85% seen once; the top ten hold about 18%. Germline values: CDR1 MNHEY, CDR2 SVGAGI. V lost 0 bases and J 10 bases, leaving 10 bases between the germline ends. The length of the CDR3 is 13 residues. The data are from a study of blood T cell repertoires in COVID-19. Study background: Specimens from acute and convalescent COVID-19 originated in the United States, Italy and Spain. The analysed material was cDNA or gDNA that came from T cells, B-cell-depleted T cells, or PBMCs.

The chain carries TRBV6-5 and TRBJ2-1, with D maybe TRBD1 (5 bases). Source material: peripheral blood. The sequence was obtained from a woman of 80 years or more with acute or convalescent COVID-19. The CDR3: CASSYSRQGEQFF. The CDR3 nucleotides are TGTGCCAGCAGTTACTCTAGGCAGGGAGAGCAGTTCTTC.